This T cell receptor beta chain was sequenced during a study of T cells in Graves' hyperthyroidism and ophthalmopathy. The germline CDR1 and CDR2 sequences are SQVTM and ANQGSEA. Trimming stripped 3 bases from V and 4 bases from J, with 14 bases between. CDR3 length equals 14 residues. Authors of the study amplified TCR beta CDR3 regions from RNA transcripts. The TCR CDR3 was amplified in a first-round RT-PCR using the HTBI primer set. MiXCR was run by TCRdb on the multiplex PCR reads, yielding one entry per CDR3 protein. The data show 660,000 or so distinct CDR3 sequences, approximately 42% seen once. General study results and limits: Model predictions of ophthalmopathy came a median approximately 6.5 months before onset.

To note about this clonotype: Antigen specificity is unknown.

Pregnant or lactating patients were excluded, as were those with uncontrolled infection or other autoimmune disease. This clonotype was obtained from an adult man with Graves' disease, either hyperthyroidism or ophthalmopathy (not recorded which). V is TRBV29-1 and J is TRBJ2-3; D not certain. The sample comprised peripheral blood or thyroid tissue (not recorded which). The CDR3 DNA sequence: TGCAGCGTTGACCCCCTAGGAAGTGCAGATACGCAGTATTTT. It codes for CSVDPLGSADTQYF.